The next 23 T cell receptor beta chains were all read from a single sample in a study of blood T cell repertoires in COVID-19. The data were produced by immunoSEQ multiplex PCR, yet TCRdb's version contains in-frame clones alone and is incomplete. Among 75,000 to 100,000 clones listed, about 77% were seen once. Sequencing was carried out using peripheral blood. The receptors were gathered from a woman aged 80 or older with acute or convalescent COVID-19.

The chain combines TRBV28 with TRBJ2-7, with a possible D match to TRBD2 (5 bases). From germline, CDR1 is MDHEN and CDR2 SYDVKM. This CDR3 contains 15 residues. V was pared by 7 bases and J by 2 bases, with 18 bases between. DNA of the CDR3: TGTGCCAGCACCCCCCCCCAACGGGGAACCTACGAGCAGTACTTC. The encoded protein is CASTPPQRGTYEQYF.

This clone turned up a few times. Other DNA sequences of this sample code for an identical CDR3. This rearrangement joins TRBV28 to TRBJ2-3; 7 nucleotides line up with TRBD2. The CDR3 consists of 14 residues. V lost 3 bases and J lost 6; bases outside the gene matches: 6. Germline V gives CDR1 MDHEN, CDR2 SYDVKM. CDR3 sequence reads: CASSFGGSRDTQYF. The CDR3 nucleotides are TGTGCCAGCAGTTTCGGGGGGAGCCGGGATACGCAGTATTTT.

The chain combines TRBV15 with TRBJ1-5; TRBD1 aligns across 7 bases. Trimming removed 6 bases from V and 3 bases from J; junction bases left unmatched: 2. Germline V gene data show CDR1 as LNHNV and CDR2 as YYDKDF (reference sequence). This CDR3 spans 13 amino acids. In DNA form, the CDR3 reads TGTGCCACCAGACAGGGGTTCAATCAGCCCCAGCATTTT. It codes for CATRQGFNQPQHF. The variable domain in full, with the rest retrieved from reference TRBV15 and TRBJ1-5, is DAMVIQNPRYQVTQFGKPVTLSCSQTLNHNVMYWYQQKSSQAPKLLFHYYDKDFNNEADTPDNFQSRRPNTSFCFLDIRSPGLGDTAMYLCATRQGFNQPQHFGDGTRLSIL.

The rearrangement joins TRBV7-2 to TRBJ2-5; 16 positions match TRBD2. The V segment lost 5 bases and the J segment 9 bases; nucleotides outside the gene matches: 9. The CDR3 covers 16 residues. The V gene's germline CDR1 is SGHTA and CDR2 FQGNSA. CDR3 nucleotide sequence: TGTGCCAGCAGCGTGCCGGGACTAGCGGGAGGGTTGGCCCAGTACTTC. Translated, it gives CASSVPGLAGGLAQYF.

In its sample, this clone was seen once. The chain couples TRBV24-1 to TRBJ2-1; 11 bases fit TRBD2. V gave up 4 bases and J gave up 3 bases; unmatched junction bases: 7. CDR1 and CDR2 (germline): KGHDR, SFDVKD. The CDR3 has 17 amino acids. This CDR3 reads CATSETRTSGFYNEQFF. The CDR3 DNA is TGTGCCACCAGTGAAACGCGGACTAGCGGGTTCTACAATGAGCAGTTCTTC.

The chain couples TRBV27 to TRBJ1-2, with D possibly matching TRBD1 (6 bases). This CDR3 spans 13 amino acids. Germline-derived CDR1 and CDR2 are MNHEY and SMNVEV (reference sequence). Between the trimmed V and J ends, which lost 6 bases and 3 bases, there was a span of 11 bases. The CDR3 reads CASRDTGYYGYTF. CDR3 DNA sequence: TGTGCCAGCAGGGATACAGGGTACTATGGCTACACCTTC.

This clone has only a few counts. The gene calls are TRBV18 and TRBJ2-1; 9 bases line up with TRBD1. CDR3 length: 18 residues. The germline V gene encodes CDR1 KGHSH and CDR2 LQKENI. J gave up 5 bases and V 2 bases, and 13 bases lay outside the gene matches. The CDR3 DNA is TGTGCCAGCTCACCAAAGTCTCCCGGACAGGGGTCCAACAATGAGCAGTTCTTC. Translating it yields CASSPKSPGQGSNNEQFF.

A note on this clone: Other DNA sequences of this sample code for an identical CDR3. The V call is TRBV9, the J call TRBJ1-1, with D unresolved. Germline V lookup: CDR1 SGDLS, CDR2 YYNGEE. The V end lost 2 bases, the J end lost 0 bases, and 8 bases lay between the germline ends. This CDR3 is 14 amino acids long. This chain's CDR3 is CASSVAGMNTEAFF. In DNA form, the CDR3 reads TGTGCCAGCAGCGTGGCAGGCATGAACACTGAAGCTTTCTTT. Full variable domain (missing parts from reference TRBV9 and TRBJ1-1): DSGVTQTPKHLITATGQRVTLRCSPRSGDLSVYWYQQSLDQGLQFLIQYYNGEERAKGNILERFSAQQFPDLHSELNLSSLELGDSALYFCASSVAGMNTEAFFGQGTRLTVV.

A single count supports this clone. The chain joins TRBV28 to TRBJ2-1; TRBD2 matches at 13 bases. Germline CDR1 is MDHEN and CDR2 is SYDVKM. The length of the CDR3 is 17 residues. J lost 6 bases, V lost 3 bases, and 8 bases had no gene match. This chain's CDR3 is CASSFGRGTSGINEQFF. In DNA, the CDR3 is TGTGCCAGCAGTTTTGGCCGAGGGACTAGCGGGATCAATGAGCAGTTCTTC.

V and J are TRBV29-1 and TRBJ2-2; D possibly corresponds to TRBD2 (5 bases). The CDR3 length is 11 residues. Trimming took off 4 bases at V and 7 bases at J, with 7 bases between the two ends. Germline V lookup: CDR1 SQVTM, CDR2 ANQGSEA. CDR3 bases: TGCAGCGTTGCGGGATTCGGGGAGCTGTTTTTT. The encoded protein is CSVAGFGELFF.

J is TRBJ1-5 and V is TRBV2; D may be TRBD1 (6 bases). The CDR3 totals 15 residues. V was pared by 2 bases and J by 6 bases, with 14 bases between. Germline CDR1 SNHLY, CDR2 FYNNEI. The CDR3 region has the DNA TGTGCCAGCAGTGAATTAGGGACACCCTCTCAGCCCCAGCATTTT. Amino acid sequence: CASSELGTPSQPQHF.

J is TRBJ2-5 and V is TRBV10-3, with 7 bases fitting TRBD2. Trimming cost V 7 bases and J 2 bases; bases outside gene matches: 10. This CDR3 spans 15 amino acids. CDR1 is ENHRY and CDR2 is SYGVKD in the germline V gene. The CDR3 sequence is CAIKKASGEQETQYF. DNA for the CDR3: TGTGCCATCAAGAAGGCTAGCGGAGAACAAGAGACCCAGTACTTC.

The chain couples TRBV27 to TRBJ2-1; 11 nucleotides agree with TRBD2. The CDR3 is 18 residues long. CDR1 is MNHEY and CDR2 is SMNVEV in the germline V gene (reference sequence). V shed 4 bases, J shed 7 bases, and the junction held 15 bases outside the gene matches. The chain's CDR3 is CASSSPPATSGGNNEQFF. For the CDR3, the DNA is TGTGCCAGCAGTTCACCTCCTGCCACTAGCGGGGGAAATAATGAGCAGTTCTTC.

The CDR3 DNA sequence: TGTGCCAGCAGCTCAGACAGGGGTAGAAACACCATATATTTT. Its translation is CASSSDRGRNTIYF. The V call is TRBV7-2, the J call TRBJ1-3; 8 bases are shared with TRBD1. J lost 5 bases, V lost 4 bases, and 4 bases had no gene match. In germline, CDR1 is SGHTA, CDR2 FQGNSA. The CDR3 is 14 residues long. The full variable domain, completed using reference TRBV7-2 and TRBJ1-3, is GAGVSQSPSNKVTEKGKDVELRCDPISGHTALYWYRQSLGQGLEFLIYFQGNSAPDKSGLPSDRFSAERTGGSVSTLTIQRTQQEDSAVYLCASSSDRGRNTIYFGEGSWLTVV.

The chain combines TRBV28 with TRBJ1-2, with unresolved D. Between the trimmed V and J ends, which lost 4 bases and 5 bases, there was a span of 5 bases. Germline assignment: CDR1 MDHEN and CDR2 SYDVKM. The CDR3 spans 11 residues. The CDR3 here is CASSSLYGYTF. In DNA form, the CDR3 reads TGTGCCAGCAGTTCCCTTTATGGCTACACCTTC.

The chain carries TRBV30 and TRBJ1-5; the match to TRBD1 covers 7 bases. Unmatched junction bases numbered 6, after V lost 1 base and J lost 3 bases. Looked up from germline, CDR1 is GTSNPN and CDR2 is SVGIG (reference sequence). There are 15 residues in the CDR3. DNA of the CDR3: TGTGCCTGGAGTGAGGGGGACAGAGTCAATCAGCCCCAGCATTTT. It codes for CAWSEGDRVNQPQHF.

The rearrangement joins TRBV29-1 to TRBJ1-5, with D perhaps TRBD1 (5 bases). Germline assignment: CDR1 SQVTM and CDR2 ANQGSEA. V was trimmed by 1 base and J by 5 bases, leaving 15 bases between them. This CDR3 comprises 15 residues. DNA of the CDR3: TGCAGCGTTGAAGTGGGGACCTCGGGGGATCAGCCCCAGCATTTT. It specifies CSVEVGTSGDQPQHF.

This chain connects TRBV6-5 to TRBJ2-1; 10 bases align to TRBD2. Trimming removed 0 bases from V and 3 bases from J; junction bases left unmatched: 2. CDR3 length equals 16 residues. Germline V gene sequence: CDR1 MNHEY, CDR2 SVGAGI. This CDR3 is CASSYSLAGVYNEQFF. The CDR3 region has the DNA TGTGCCAGCAGTTACTCCCTAGCGGGAGTCTACAATGAGCAGTTCTTC.

The J gene is TRBJ2-2, the V gene TRBV11-2; TRBD2 agrees at 13 bases. V shed 6 bases and J 5 bases; nucleotides not matched to a gene: 3. The germline gives CDR1 SGHAT, CDR2 FQNNGV. The CDR3 sequence is 15 residues long. The CDR3 DNA follows: TGTGCCAGCAGTCCGGGACTAGCGGGGACCGGGGAGCTGTTTTTT. This translates into CASSPGLAGTGELFF.

The chain carries TRBV7-2 and TRBJ2-3, with 7 nucleotides matching TRBD2. The CDR3 contains 14 residues. Germline V lookup: CDR1 SGHTA, CDR2 FQGNSA. The ends lost 5 bases at V and 5 bases at J; junction bases unmatched: 7. The CDR3 DNA follows: TGTGCCAGCAGCCCCAGGACTAGTATAGATACGCAGTATTTT. This gives the protein CASSPRTSIDTQYF.

Many counts were recorded for this clone. The identical CDR3 is also encoded by other nucleotide sequences in the sample. This chain connects TRBV28 to TRBJ1-2; the D is unclear. This CDR3 comprises 13 residues. The germline V gene encodes CDR1 MDHEN and CDR2 SYDVKM. The ends were cut back, 5 bases at V and 5 bases at J, with 12 bases in the middle. CDR3 bases: TGTGCCAGCAGTCGACTCCGGGATTATGGCTACACCTTC. Its translation: CASSRLRDYGYTF.

This rearrangement joins TRBV2 to TRBJ2-2; D is unclear. CDR3 length equals 12 residues. With 5 bases removed from V and 6 bases from J, the gap between germline ends came to 7 bases. Germline loops: CDR1 SNHLY, CDR2 FYNNEI. The CDR3 loop is CASSSPPGELFF. For the CDR3, the DNA is TGTGCCAGCAGTTCCCCTCCCGGGGAGCTGTTTTTT.

This chain joins TRBV6-6 and TRBJ2-2, with D unclear. V shed 7 bases and J shed 7 bases, with 10 bases lying between them. The CDR3 runs to 12 residues. CDR1 is MNHNY, CDR2 SVGAGI, per germline (reference sequence). The CDR3 DNA is TGTGCCAGCATAACCGGGTACGGGGAGCTGTTTTTT. This encodes CASITGYGELFF.